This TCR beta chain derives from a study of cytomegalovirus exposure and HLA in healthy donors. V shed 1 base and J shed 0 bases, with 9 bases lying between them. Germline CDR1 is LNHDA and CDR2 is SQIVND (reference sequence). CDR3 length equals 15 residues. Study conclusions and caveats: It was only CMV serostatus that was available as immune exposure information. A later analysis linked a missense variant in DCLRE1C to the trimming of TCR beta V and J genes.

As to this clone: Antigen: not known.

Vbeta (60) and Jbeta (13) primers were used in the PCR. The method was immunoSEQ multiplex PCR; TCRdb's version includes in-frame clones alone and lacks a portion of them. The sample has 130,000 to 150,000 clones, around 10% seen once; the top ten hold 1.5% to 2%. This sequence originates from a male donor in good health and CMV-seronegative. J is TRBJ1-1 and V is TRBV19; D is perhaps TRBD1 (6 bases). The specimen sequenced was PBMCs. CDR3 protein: CASSIAGQLNTEAFF. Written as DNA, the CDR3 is TGTGCCAGTAGTATAGCAGGACAGTTGAACACTGAAGCTTTCTTT.